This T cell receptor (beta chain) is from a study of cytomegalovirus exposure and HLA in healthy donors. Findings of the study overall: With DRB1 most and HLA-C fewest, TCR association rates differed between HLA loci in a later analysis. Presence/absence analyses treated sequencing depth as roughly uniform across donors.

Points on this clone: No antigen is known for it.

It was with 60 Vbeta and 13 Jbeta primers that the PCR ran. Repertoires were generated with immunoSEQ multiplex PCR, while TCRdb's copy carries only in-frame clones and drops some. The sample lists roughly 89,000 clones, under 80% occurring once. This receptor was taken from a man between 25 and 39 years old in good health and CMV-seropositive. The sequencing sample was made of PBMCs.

The chain's CDR3 is CASSDSPSGSGNTIYF. The DNA of the CDR3 is TGTGCCAGTTCGGACAGTCCCAGTGGGTCTGGAAACACCATATATTTT. V usage is TRBV27 and J usage is TRBJ1-3; TRBD1 might be the D (6 bases). Germline V gene lookup returns CDR1 MNHEY and CDR2 SMNVEV (reference sequence). Trimming cost V 9 bases and J 1 base, with 19 bases left between them. CDR3 length equals 16 residues.